Listed below are T cell receptor beta chains from one sample, sequenced in a study of graft-versus-host responses after intestinal transplantation. Generated by immunoSEQ multiplex PCR, the TCRdb table keeps only in-frame clones and is missing some. This repertoire shows over 75,000 clones, around 90% found once; its top ten account for approximately 0.34%. No antigen has been identified for these receptors. The specimen was unstimulated CD4+ T cells sorted from spleen or lymph node cells, collected before intestinal transplant. The receptors come from a human donor who received an intestinal transplant. The CDR3 runs from the conserved cysteine through the conserved F or W. The D gene is left open where the match is weak. Some rows have no size entry. The others give once, few or many, or a class for an expanded clone.

TRBJ2-7 | . | . | TRBV18 | CASSPPAGGTHEQYF | TGTGCCAGCTCACCCCCCGCCGGCGGGACCCACGAGCAGTACTTC
TRBJ1-5 | . | . | TRBV6-6 | CASSYAGGKVDQPQHF | TGTGCCAGCAGTTACGCCGGGGGAAAGGTTGATCAGCCCCAGCATTTT
TRBJ2-1 | . | . | TRBV15 | CATSRDQDNTKYLEQFF | TGTGCCACCAGCAGAGACCAAGACAATACAAAATACCTTGAGCAGTTCTTC
TRBJ1-6 | . | . | TRBV4-1 | CASSQDLGGSYNSPLHF | TGCGCCAGCAGCCAAGACCTAGGAGGGTCCTATAATTCACCCCTCCACTTT
TRBJ2-1 | TRBD1 | . | TRBV5-1 | CASSLAQGAFNEQFF | TGCGCCAGCAGCTTAGCGCAGGGGGCCTTCAATGAGCAGTTCTTC
TRBJ2-6 | . | . | TRBV30 | CAWSGESSGANVLTF | TGTGCCTGGAGCGGGGAGAGCTCTGGGGCCAACGTCCTGACTTTC
TRBJ2-7 | . | . | TRBV15 | CATSKSGEQYF | TGTGCCACCAGCAAATCCGGCGAGCAGTACTTC
TRBJ1-1 | . | . | TRBV18 | CASSPNAGETEAFF | TGTGCCAGCTCACCAAACGCGGGGGAAACTGAAGCTTTCTTT
TRBJ2-7 | . | . | TRBV9 | CASSVAPGSNEQYF | TGTGCCAGCAGCGTAGCCCCGGGGTCCAACGAGCAGTACTTC
TRBJ2-2 | . | . | TRBV19 | CASSAQGNTGELFF | TGTGCCAGTAGTGCACAGGGGAACACCGGGGAGCTGTTTTTT
TRBJ1-2 | TRBD1 | . | TRBV5-6 | CASSLGTGGGGYTF | TGTGCCAGCAGCCTCGGGACAGGGGGCGGAGGCTACACCTTC
TRBJ2-3 | TRBD2 | . | TRBV28 | CASSPGTSSIGTQYF | TGTGCCAGCAGTCCCGGGACTAGCTCAATCGGTACGCAGTATTTT
TRBJ2-7 | TRBD2 | . | TRBV28 | CASKTAGTSPNEQYF | TGTGCCAGTAAAACTGCCGGGACTAGTCCCAACGAGCAGTACTTC
TRBJ1-4 | . | . | TRBV5-4 | CASSLRGYNEKLFF | TGTGCCAGCAGCTTGCGGGGGTATAATGAAAAACTGTTTTTT
TRBJ1-4 | TRBD1 | . | TRBV7-9 | CASSARSGTAPNWGEKLFF | TGTGCCAGCAGCGCCCGATCCGGGACAGCTCCCAACTGGGGTGAAAAACTGTTTTTT
TRBJ1-6 | . | . | TRBV6-1 | CACPGDNSPLHF | TGTGCCTGCCCAGGGGATAATTCACCCCTCCACTTT
TRBJ2-3 | . | . | TRBV30 | CAWRYPGTDTQYF | TGTGCCTGGAGATATCCAGGCACAGATACGCAGTATTTT
TRBJ1-5 | TRBD1 | . | TRBV23-1 | CASSQISDRGDQPQHF | TGCGCCAGCAGTCAAATCTCGGACAGGGGGGATCAGCCCCAGCATTTT
TRBJ1-2 | . | . | TRBV10-2 | CASSVLGTVYGYTF | TGCGCCAGCAGTGTTCTGGGGACTGTCTATGGCTACACCTTC
TRBJ2-2 | . | . | TRBV2 | CASSWARGRDTGELFF | TGTGCCAGCAGTTGGGCGAGGGGGCGGGATACCGGGGAGCTGTTTTTT
TRBJ2-7 | TRBD2 | . | TRBV5-4 | CASSLEPTSGYTSEQYF | TGTGCCAGCAGCTTGGAACCTACTAGCGGCTATACTTCCGAGCAGTACTTC
TRBJ2-7 | . | . | TRBV2 | CASSEGARAIHEQYF | TGTGCCAGCAGTGAAGGTGCCAGGGCAATCCACGAGCAGTACTTC
TRBJ1-3 | . | once | TRBV6-1 | CASSETGAGSGNTIYF | TGTGCCAGCAGTGAGACTGGGGCCGGCTCTGGAAACACCATATATTTT
TRBJ2-3 | TRBD1 | . | TRBV18 | CASPPDRGPDTQYF | TGTGCCAGCCCACCAGACAGGGGGCCTGATACGCAGTATTTT
TRBJ2-2 | TRBD2 | . | TRBV27 | CASSWGLAGATGELFF | TGTGCCAGCAGTTGGGGACTAGCGGGAGCTACCGGGGAGCTGTTTTTT
TRBJ2-7 | . | . | TRBV28 | CASSSPQGRGASYEQYF | TGTGCCAGCAGTTCCCCTCAGGGGCGAGGGGCTTCCTACGAGCAGTACTTC
TRBJ1-6 | . | once | TRBV5-1 | CASSVESGSPLHF | TGCGCCAGCAGCGTGGAATCAGGTTCACCCCTCCACTTT
TRBJ2-7 | . | . | TRBV11-3 | CASSLGGAPYEQYF | TGTGCCAGCAGCTTAGGAGGAGCCCCCTACGAGCAGTACTTC
TRBJ2-1 | TRBD2 | . | TRBV9 | CASSVAGEGTYNEQFF | TGTGCCAGCAGCGTAGCTGGGGAGGGCACCTACAATGAGCAGTTCTTC
TRBJ2-2 | . | . | TRBV6-1 | CASSQLRGTGELFF | TGTGCCAGCAGTCAGTTAAGGGGCACCGGGGAGCTGTTTTTT
TRBJ2-3 | TRBD1 | . | TRBV10-3 | CAIRDRVESDTQYF | TGTGCCATCCGGGACAGGGTAGAGTCAGATACGCAGTATTTT